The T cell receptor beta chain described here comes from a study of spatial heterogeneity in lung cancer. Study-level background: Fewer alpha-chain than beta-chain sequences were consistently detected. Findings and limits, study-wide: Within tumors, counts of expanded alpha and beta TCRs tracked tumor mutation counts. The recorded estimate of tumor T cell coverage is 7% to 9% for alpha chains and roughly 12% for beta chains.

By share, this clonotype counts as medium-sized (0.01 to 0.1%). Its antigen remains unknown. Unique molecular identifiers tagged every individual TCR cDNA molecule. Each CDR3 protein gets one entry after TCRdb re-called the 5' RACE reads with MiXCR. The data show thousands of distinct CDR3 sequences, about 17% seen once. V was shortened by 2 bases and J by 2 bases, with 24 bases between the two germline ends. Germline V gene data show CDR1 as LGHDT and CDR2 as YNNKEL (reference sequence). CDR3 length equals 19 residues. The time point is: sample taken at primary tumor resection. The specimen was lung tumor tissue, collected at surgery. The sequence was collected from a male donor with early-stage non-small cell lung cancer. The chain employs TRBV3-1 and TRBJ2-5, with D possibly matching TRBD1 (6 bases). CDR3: CASSQWSIGAGERQETQYF. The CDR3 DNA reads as TGTGCCAGCAGCCAATGGTCCATTGGGGCAGGGGAAAGACAAGAGACCCAGTACTTC.